This TCR beta chain is drawn from a study of identical twins. This clonotype was detected a few times. The antigen remains unidentified. This CDR3 has 15 residues. V was shortened by 0 bases and J by 6 bases, with 11 bases between the two germline ends. In germline, CDR1 is SEHNR, CDR2 FQNEAQ (reference sequence). The cDNA had a unique molecular identifier and a template-switch universal primer site. MiXCR was run by TCRdb on the 5' RACE reads, yielding one entry per CDR3 protein. The sample records about 530,000 distinct CDR3 sequences, about 15% being singletons. The study, taken as a whole, reports: High-abundance cord blood beta clonotypes had fewer insertions; memory repertoires showed none.

A further study also used this sample, focusing on yellow fever vaccine responses in identical twins.

The sample consisted of CD4+ T cells sorted from blood. The V and J genes are TRBV7-9 and TRBJ2-2; tentatively, D is TRBD2 (5 bases). The sequence came from a woman in her late teens or twenties in good health. Written as DNA, the CDR3 is TGTGCCAGCAGCTTAGCGGAGGTCGGGGCCGGGGAGCTGTTTTTT. Its protein product is CASSLAEVGAGELFF.